This is a list of T cell receptor beta chains from one sample in a study of T-cell reconstitution after alpha-beta-depleted transplantation in children. TCRdb fed the PCR reads into MiXCR, producing one record per CDR3 protein. The repertoire has 200,000 to 250,000 distinct CDR3 sequences, more than 10% of them found once; the top ten carry about 2.4%. The sequenced sample was PBMCs from the stem cell graft donor, obtained from the stem cell graft. The source is a human donor who donated a stem cell graft to a child with acute lymphoblastic leukemia. The CDR3 runs from the conserved cysteine through the conserved F or W. The D gene is left open where the match is weak. Size tells how often a clone was seen (once, few, many) or the class of an expanded clone, and some rows leave it out.

TRBV5-1	many	TRBD1	TRBJ2-5	TGCGCCAGCAGCTTGAGGACAGGGTTGTTGGAGACCCAGTACTTC	CASSLRTGLLETQYF
TRBV5-1	many	NA	TRBJ2-1	TGCGCCAGCAGCTCCCATTTAACATCATACAATGAGCAGTTCTTC	CASSSHLTSYNEQFF
TRBV4-3	many	NA	TRBJ2-3	TGCGCCAGCAGCCAAGAACTGTGGGGACTCACAGATACGCAGTATTTT	CASSQELWGLTDTQYF
TRBV30	few	NA	TRBJ1-2	TGTGCCTGGATGTTAGGGACGGGATATGGCTACACCTTC	CAWMLGTGYGYTF
TRBV20-1	many	NA	TRBJ2-7	TGCAGTGCTAGGGCAATAGGGATAGCCTACGAGCAGTACTTC	CSARAIGIAYEQYF
TRBV18	many	TRBD1	TRBJ2-1	TGTGCCAGCTCACCCCCTATAGGGACAGGGGGGAATGAGCAGTTCTTC	CASSPPIGTGGNEQFF
TRBV6-1	many	NA	TRBJ1-6	TGTGCCAGCAGAGTATGGACCGACCGCTATAATTCACCCCTCCACTTT	CASRVWTDRYNSPLHF
TRBV5-6	many	NA	TRBJ2-1	TGTGCCAGCAGCGCGGACCGGAATGAGCAGTTCTTC	CASSADRNEQFF
TRBV27	many	NA	TRBJ1-5	TGTGCCAGCAGTTTACCCCTCCCACATCAGCCCCAGCATTTT	CASSLPLPHQPQHF
TRBV19	NA	NA	TRBJ1-5	TGTGCCAGTAGTATCCGTGCGGGGCCCCAGCATTTT	CASSIRAGPQHF
TRBV7-2	many	NA	TRBJ1-3	TGTGCCAGCAGCTTAACGGCAACTAACTCTGGAAACACCATATATTTT	CASSLTATNSGNTIYF
TRBV27	many	NA	TRBJ2-1	TGTGCCAGCAGTTTTTGGCCAGGGCTCAATGAGCAGTTCTTC	CASSFWPGLNEQFF
TRBV2	few	NA	TRBJ2-7	TGTGCCAGCAGTGAATCATCCAGGTACTACGAGCAGTACTTC	CASSESSRYYEQYF
TRBV5-8	many	NA	TRBJ2-1	TGTGCCAGCAGCATCATCAAGCGGAGCTACTCCTACAATGAGCAGTTCTTC	CASSIIKRSYSYNEQFF
TRBV20-1	many	NA	TRBJ2-5	TGCAGTGCTAGGTCTGTAGAGCATAGCCAAGAGACCCAGTACTTC	CSARSVEHSQETQYF
TRBV5-1	NA	TRBD1	TRBJ2-1	TGCGCCAGCAGCTTCCCACAGGGGGCCGTCAATGAGCAGTTCTTC	CASSFPQGAVNEQFF
TRBV20-1	many	TRBD2	TRBJ2-5	TGCAGTGCTTCTGGGTCTAGCGGGGGGGCGGTTTCGGAGACCCAGTACTTC	CSASGSSGGAVSETQYF
TRBV28	many	TRBD2	TRBJ2-3	TGTGCCAGCAGTTTCGACGGGGGGGTAGCAGATACGCAGTATTTT	CASSFDGGVADTQYF
TRBV7-9	few	TRBD2	TRBJ2-7	TGTGCCAGCAGCGTTAGCGGGAGGTTATCCTACGAGCAGTACTTC	CASSVSGRLSYEQYF
TRBV20-1	NA	TRBD2	TRBJ2-3	TGCAGCGGGGGACTAGCGGGCGGCACAGATACGCAGTATTTT	CSGGLAGGTDTQYF
TRBV12-3/TRBV12-4	many	NA	TRBJ2-7	TGTGCCAGCAGTTTAGCGTTTGGACAGCGCTACGAGCAGTACTTC	CASSLAFGQRYEQYF
TRBV10-3	few	NA	TRBJ1-1	TGTGCCATCAGGGGGACGAACACTGAAGCTTTCTTT	CAIRGTNTEAFF
TRBV7-8	many	NA	TRBJ1-2	TGTGCCAGCAGCTTAGCCGTGCAGGGCAACAACTATGGCTACACCTTC	CASSLAVQGNNYGYTF
TRBV14	many	TRBD2	TRBJ2-7	TGTGCCAGCAGCCCTCTGAGGGGACTAGAGTCCTACGAGCAGTACTTC	CASSPLRGLESYEQYF
TRBV28	few	TRBD2	TRBJ2-5	TGTGCCAGCAGCCCGGGGTTAGCGGGGCGGACCCAAAAGGCCCAGTACTTC	CASSPGLAGRTQKAQYF
TRBV7-2	few	NA	TRBJ2-7	TGTGCCAGCAGCTTACCGGCGGCGGCATTGAACTACGAGCAGTACTTC	CASSLPAAALNYEQYF
TRBV5-1	NA	TRBD2	TRBJ2-3	TGCGCCAGCAGCATTTTCCCAGCGGGGGAAGATACGCAGTATTTT	CASSIFPAGEDTQYF
TRBV4-2	few	NA	TRBJ1-2	TGTGCCAGCAGCCAAGTCGGCCGGCAGACAAACTATGGCTACACCTTC	CASSQVGRQTNYGYTF
TRBV7-9	many	TRBD2	TRBJ2-7	TGTGCCAGCAGCTTAGCGACTAGCGGTCTCTCCTACGAGCAGTACTTC	CASSLATSGLSYEQYF
TRBV12-5	many	TRBD1	TRBJ1-1	TGTGCTAGTGCCTGGGGGACAGGGGGCTCGGGCACTGAAGCTTTCTTT	CASAWGTGGSGTEAFF
TRBV11-2	NA	TRBD2	TRBJ2-7	TGTGCCAGCAGCTTAGGAGCGGGAGACCACGAGCAGTACTTC	CASSLGAGDHEQYF
TRBV7-3	many	NA	TRBJ1-6	TGTGCCAGCAGCCCTGCGCTTAATTCACCCCTCCACTTT	CASSPALNSPLHF
TRBV5-1	many	NA	TRBJ1-1	TGCGCCAGCAGCTCCCGGCCGAACACTGAAGCTTTCTTT	CASSSRPNTEAFF
TRBV30	many	NA	TRBJ1-3	TGTGCCTGGAGTTGGGCTGTTGTGAGCTCTGGAAACACCATATATTTT	CAWSWAVVSSGNTIYF
TRBV29-1	few	NA	TRBJ2-5	TGCAGCGGTGTACAGGGTCCGGAGACCCAGTACTTC	CSGVQGPETQYF
TRBV19	NA	NA	TRBJ2-2	TGTGCCAGTACGGTCCTTTACCCCGAGAGCGGGGAGCTGTTTTTT	CASTVLYPESGELFF
TRBV27	many	NA	TRBJ1-2	TGTGCCAGCAGACCACCCGTCGCACAGGGCCAGGGAGGAGGTGGCTACACCTTC	CASRPPVAQGQGGGGYTF
TRBV5-1	many	TRBD1	TRBJ1-4	TGCGCCAGCAGCCCGGGACAGAGAGATGAAAAACTGTTTTTT	CASSPGQRDEKLFF
TRBV24-1	many	NA	TRBJ1-1	TGTGCCACCAGTGACGCAGGGACTGAAGCTTTCTTT	CATSDAGTEAFF
TRBV9	many	NA	TRBJ2-2	TGTGCCAGCAGCGGTACCCCGGGACTCCCCTCGGGGGAGCTGTTTTTT	CASSGTPGLPSGELFF
TRBV4-2	many	NA	TRBJ2-3	TGTGCCAGCCGTAGGACAGACAGCACAGATACGCAGTATTTT	CASRRTDSTDTQYF
TRBV5-1	many	NA	TRBJ2-1	TGCGCCAGCAGCCAAGGGAATCTACGGAATGAGCAGTTCTTC	CASSQGNLRNEQFF
TRBV24-1	many	NA	TRBJ2-5	TGTGCCACCAGTGATACAGGGTCCCAAGAGACCCAGTACTTC	CATSDTGSQETQYF
TRBV4-2	many	NA	TRBJ2-2	TGTGCCAGCAGCCAAGGACCCTCCGGGACTTCGAACACCGGGGAGCTGTTTTTT	CASSQGPSGTSNTGELFF
TRBV5-1	many	NA	TRBJ1-5	TGCGCCAGCAGCTTGGAAGGTCGAGGACATCAGCCCCAGCATTTT	CASSLEGRGHQPQHF
TRBV7-2	few	NA	TRBJ2-7	TGTGCCAGCAGCTTAGGATCTATAACTTCCTACGAGCAGTACTTC	CASSLGSITSYEQYF